Presented here are 20 T cell receptor beta chains from one specimen sequenced in a study of patients and donors after allogeneic stem cell transplantation. One entry per CDR3 protein, called by TCRdb with MiXCR from the RT-PCR reads. The table includes some 200,000 distinct CDR3 sequences, around two fifths detected once. Sequenced input: blood, either unsorted or a sorted T cell fraction (not recorded which). The receptors here all came from a human donor who was either an allogeneic HSCT recipient or a stem cell or donor lymphocyte infusion donor (not recorded which). It is not recorded whose cells these are; they may come from a transplant donor.

The CDR3 bases are TGTGCCAGCAGCTTAGAACGGAAGAACACTGAAGCTTTCTTT. It is translated as CASSLERKNTEAFF. The V call is TRBV7-2, the J call TRBJ1-1; D remains ambiguous. V lost 1 base and J 1 base, leaving 7 bases between the germline ends. Germline loops: CDR1 SGHTA, CDR2 FQGNSA. CDR3 size: 14 residues.

This chain joins TRBV10-3 and TRBJ1-1, with D possibly TRBD1 on 5 matching bases. CDR1 ENHRY and CDR2 SYGVKD come from the germline V gene. The ends were cut back, 2 bases at V and 1 base at J, with 14 bases in the middle. The CDR3 totals 16 residues. CDR3 sequence reads: CAISEGPRGANTEAFF. DNA for the CDR3: TGTGCCATCAGTGAGGGGCCGAGAGGGGCGAACACTGAAGCTTTCTTT.

With regard to this clonotype: A much larger clone differs from this one at a single base, so this may be a read error. The final CDR3 position lacks the conserved phenylalanine or tryptophan, pointing to a likely read error. This sequence joins TRBV7-6 and TRBJ2-3; no reliable D call. Germline V CDR1 and CDR2: SGHVS, FNYEAQ. Trimming left V 2 bases short and J 0 bases short, with 9 bases between. The CDR3 is 15 residues long. CDR3 in DNA: TGTGCCAGCAGCTTAATTCGTGGCAGCACAGATACGCAGTATTTG. Translated: CASSLIRGSTDTQYL.

At least ten counts were recorded for this clonotype. The J gene is TRBJ2-1, the V gene TRBV5-1; D is undetermined. The CDR3 is made up of 14 amino acids. V was cut by 4 bases and J by 4 bases, with 12 bases left in between. Germline V gene sequence: CDR1 SGHRS, CDR2 YFSETQ. CDR3 bases: TGCGCCAGCAGCATCCTGAGCTTTTACAATGAGCAGTTCTTC. This codes for CASSILSFYNEQFF.

This chain links TRBV6-5 with TRBJ1-1, with D hard to call. Germline CDR1 is MNHEY and CDR2 is SVGAGI. V dropped 6 bases and J dropped 0 bases, with 8 bases sitting between them. CDR3 length: 13 amino acids. The CDR3 reads CASRYGLNTEAFF. The CDR3 DNA sequence: TGTGCCAGCAGGTATGGGTTGAACACTGAAGCTTTCTTT.

The V and J genes are TRBV7-9 and TRBJ2-7; 8 bases are a match to TRBD1. Germline CDR1 and CDR2: SEHNR and FQNEAQ (reference sequence). V dropped 3 bases and J dropped 2; count of bases not matched to a gene: 6. The CDR3 has 15 amino acids. This chain's CDR3 is CASSLGDRGTYEQYF. The CDR3 DNA is TGTGCCAGCAGCTTGGGCGACAGGGGTACCTACGAGCAGTACTTC.

This clonotype has only a few counts. The gene calls are TRBV4-2 and TRBJ1-1, with 10 positions matching TRBD1. Germline trimming cut 3 bases from V and 0 bases from J; bases unmatched to any gene: 7. This CDR3 has 17 residues. Germline V gene lookup returns CDR1 LGHNA and CDR2 YNFKEQ. CDR3 DNA sequence: TGTGCCAGCAGCCACGGGACAGGGGTCCCCATGAACACTGAAGCTTTCTTT. It specifies CASSHGTGVPMNTEAFF.

This chain joins TRBV13 and TRBJ1-1; D is undetermined. The CDR3 runs to 14 residues. The germline V and J ends were trimmed by 1 base and 6 bases, with 12 bases remaining between them. Per germline, CDR1 PRHDT and CDR2 FYEKMQ (reference sequence). The CDR3 coding sequence is TGTGCCAGCAGCTTAGAACGTAGTAGCGCTGAAGCTTTCTTT. Residues: CASSLERSSAEAFF.

CDR3 residues: CASRHYPGELFF. For the CDR3, the DNA is TGTGCCAGCAGACATTATCCCGGGGAGCTGTTTTTT. The gene calls are TRBV12-3 or TRBV12-4 and TRBJ2-2; D is uncertain. CDR3 size: 12 residues. V lost 6 bases, J lost 6 bases, and 8 bases lay in between.

Only one count was recorded for this clonotype. The chain links TRBV29-1 to TRBJ2-7, with 9 bases that match TRBD1. Germline CDR1 is SQVTM and CDR2 is ANQGSEA. V dropped 4 bases and J dropped 1; count of bases not matched to a gene: 11. The CDR3 runs to 16 residues. Written as DNA, the CDR3 is TGCAGCGTTGTATTAGGGGGGACAGGGAGGTCCTACGAGCAGTACTTC. This encodes CSVVLGGTGRSYEQYF.

This clonotype appeared a few times. The chain joins TRBV29-1 to TRBJ1-6; TRBD1 is a possible D gene (6 bases). Germline V lookup: CDR1 SQVTM, CDR2 ANQGSEA. This CDR3 contains 12 residues. V lost 5 bases and J lost 8, with 10 bases in between. The CDR3 protein is CSVQQGDSPLHF. Here the CDR3 DNA reads TGCAGCGTTCAACAGGGTGATTCACCCCTCCACTTT. Full variable domain (rest looked up from reference TRBV29-1 and TRBJ1-6): SAVISQKPSRDICQRGTSLTIQCQVDSQVTMMFWYRQQPGQSLTLIATANQGSEATYESGFVIDKFPISRPNLTFSTLTVSNMSPEDSSIYLCSVQQGDSPLHFGNGTRLTVT.

This clonotype appeared a few times. The genes are TRBV7-3 and TRBJ2-5; D is perhaps TRBD2 (6 bases). CDR1 and CDR2 from the germline V gene are SGHTA and FQGTGA. V gave up 8 bases and J gave up 5 bases, with 15 bases separating them. The CDR3 length is 13 residues. CDR3 amino acids: CASAGTLGETQYF. CDR3 coding DNA: TGTGCCAGCGCGGGAACACTGGGGGAGACCCAGTACTTC.

This clonotype appeared a few times. The V gene is TRBV6-5, the J gene TRBJ1-2, with TRBD1 matching 7 bases. From germline, CDR1 is MNHEY and CDR2 SVGAGI. V was pared by 5 bases and J by 5 bases, with 14 bases of the junction left unmatched. CDR3 length equals 16 residues. CDR3 sequence (DNA): TGTGCCAGCAGTCCGACGTGGGGACAGATTCTTTATGGCTACACCTTC. The encoded protein is CASSPTWGQILYGYTF.

J is TRBJ2-3 and V is TRBV24-1; tentatively, D is TRBD2 (6 bases). V dropped 0 bases and J dropped 2 bases, with 11 bases sitting between them. The CDR3 covers 16 residues. CDR1 is KGHDR, CDR2 SFDVKD, per germline. CDR3 in amino acids: CATSDLSDYHTDTQYF. The CDR3 DNA sequence: TGTGCCACCAGTGATTTGTCGGACTATCACACAGATACGCAGTATTTT.

The chain recombines TRBV4-3 with TRBJ1-1; tentatively, D is TRBD1 (5 bases). This CDR3 has 14 residues. Between the trimmed V and J ends, which lost 1 base and 6 bases, there was a span of 12 bases. Germline assignment: CDR1 LGHNA and CDR2 YSLEER. The CDR3 region has the DNA TGCGCCAGCAGCCAAGTCGAAGGGGACTCTGAAGCTTTCTTT. It encodes CASSQVEGDSEAFF.

As to this clonotype: Because it lacks the conserved phenylalanine or tryptophan at the end, this CDR3 is likely a read error. This chain uses TRBV14 with TRBJ2-5; TRBD2 agrees at 13 bases. The CDR3 loop spans 18 amino acids. Per germline, CDR1 SGHDN and CDR2 FVKESK. V was pared by 1 base and J by 2 bases, with 7 bases of the junction left unmatched. CDR3 sequence: CASSQVSQLAGGQETQYY. CDR3 sequence (DNA): TGTGCCAGCAGCCAAGTATCCCAACTAGCGGGAGGGCAAGAGACCCAGTACTAC.

This clonotype was detected a few times. The chain joins TRBV20-1 to TRBJ1-1; D not certain. This CDR3 spans 12 amino acids. Trimming took off 5 bases at V and 2 bases at J, with 9 bases between the two ends. Germline V gene data show CDR1 as DFQATT and CDR2 as SNEGSKA (reference sequence). The CDR3 region is CSAPWQNTEAFF. CDR3 DNA: TGCAGTGCTCCCTGGCAAAACACTGAAGCTTTCTTT.

Here the CDR3 reads CASSLGEASTDTQYF. CDR3 nucleotides: TGTGCCAGCAGTTTAGGGGAAGCGAGCACAGATACGCAGTATTTT. V gene TRBV28 combines with J gene TRBJ2-3; D remains unclear. This CDR3 has 15 amino acids. CDR1 and CDR2 (germline): MDHEN, SYDVKM. V was pared by 2 bases and J by 0 bases, with 9 bases between.

The chain is built from TRBV5-1 and TRBJ2-2, with D perhaps TRBD1 or TRBD2 (6 bases each). The CDR3 is made up of 16 amino acids. The germline V and J ends were trimmed by 4 bases and 0 bases, with 13 bases remaining between them. Germline assignment: CDR1 SGHRS and CDR2 YFSETQ. The CDR3 is CASSPRGLANTGELFF. CDR3 DNA: TGCGCCAGCAGCCCCCGGGGGCTAGCGAACACCGGGGAGCTGTTTTTT.

This clonotype appeared once. The rearrangement links TRBV9 to TRBJ2-1; 8 bases map to TRBD1. V was clipped by 3 bases and J by 5 bases; unmatched bases: 7. The germline gives CDR1 SGDLS, CDR2 YYNGEE. The CDR3 covers 15 residues. The CDR3 nucleotides read TGTGCCAGCAGCGGATCCGGGACAGGCCACAATGAGCAGTTCTTC. Protein: CASSGSGTGHNEQFF. The full variable domain, rest sourced from reference TRBV9 and TRBJ2-1, is DSGVTQTPKHLITATGQRVTLRCSPRSGDLSVYWYQQSLDQGLQFLIQYYNGEERAKGNILERFSAQQFPDLHSELNLSSLELGDSALYFCASSGSGTGHNEQFFGPGTRLTVL.